This entry lists 5 T cell receptor beta chains sequenced from one sample in a study of blood T cell repertoires in COVID-19. Sequencing was performed with immunoSEQ multiplex PCR; in TCRdb, only in-frame clones are kept and a portion is missing. The table includes about 160,000 clones, roughly 84% detected once. The sequencing input was peripheral blood. These receptor sequences come from a woman of 80 years or more with active or convalescent COVID-19.

This chain links TRBV6-2 or TRBV6-3 with TRBJ2-1, with 16 bases aligning to TRBD2. The ends lost 2 bases at V and 4 bases at J; junction bases unmatched: 8. The CDR3 extends over 19 amino acids. Germline CDR1 MNHEY, CDR2 SVGEGT. The CDR3 loop is CASSYPGTSGGARYNEQFF. CDR3 DNA sequence: TGTGCCAGCAGTTACCCCGGGACTAGCGGGGGGGCAAGGTACAATGAGCAGTTCTTC.

V usage is TRBV2 and J usage is TRBJ1-1; 8 bases are a match to TRBD1. The germline V gene encodes CDR1 SNHLY and CDR2 FYNNEI. CDR3 length: 12 residues. J gave up 11 bases and V 5 bases, and 7 bases lay outside the gene matches. The CDR3 DNA sequence: TGTGCCAGCAGTACAGGGGGGCTGTGGGCTTTCTTT. Translated: CASSTGGLWAFF.

This clone was observed a handful of times. The CDR3 DNA is TGTGCCAGCAGTAAACCGGGACTAGCGAGCGATGAGCAGTTCTTC. This sequence encodes CASSKPGLASDEQFF. The chain uses TRBV25-1 and TRBJ2-1; 10 positions agree with TRBD2. Germline trimming cut 5 bases from V and 8 bases from J; bases unmatched to any gene: 9. Germline-derived CDR1 and CDR2 are MGHDK and SYGVNS. The CDR3 has 15 amino acids. Together with reference TRBV25-1 and TRBJ2-1, the CDR3 gives the full variable domain: EADIYQTPRYLVIGTGKKITLECSQTMGHDKMYWYQQDPGMELHLIHYSYGVNSTEKGDLSSESTVSRIRTEHFPLTLESARPSHTSQYLCASSKPGLASDEQFFGPGTRLTVL.

A word on this clone: At one end the junction does not follow the germline gene, possibly because of a read error. The chain combines TRBV7-7 with TRBJ1-2; D is possibly TRBD1 (5 bases). Germline CDR1 and CDR2: SSHAT and FNYEAQ (reference sequence). This CDR3 is 15 amino acids long. CDR3 sequence: CASSPVQGIFYGYTF. For the CDR3, the DNA is TGTGCTAGCAGCCCCGTTCAGGGAATCTTCTATGGCTACACCTTC.

This clone was seen repeatedly, ten times or more. The V gene is TRBV19, the J gene TRBJ1-1; TRBD1 agrees at 7 bases. The CDR3 sequence is 14 residues long. V trimming: 7 bases; J trimming: 6 bases; junction bases outside the gene matches: 11. Germline CDR1 is LNHDA and CDR2 is SQIVND (reference sequence). The CDR3 bases are TGTGCCAGTATCAGGGGGTCTGGTTATGCTGAAGCTTTCTTT. Amino acid sequence: CASIRGSGYAEAFF.